This passage covers 19 T cell receptor beta chains from one sample sequenced in a study of cytomegalovirus exposure and HLA in healthy donors. PCR primers comprised 60 Vbeta and 13 Jbeta primers. Some clones are missing from TCRdb's copy, which holds only in-frame ones; the method was immunoSEQ multiplex PCR. The sample consists of over 150,000 clones, roughly four fifths of them appearing once. The sample consisted of PBMCs. These receptors came from a man in his fifties in good health and CMV-seronegative.

This sequence joins TRBV29-1 and TRBJ1-2; the D is unclear. Trimming removed 7 bases at V and 13 bases at J, with 10 bases between. The germline V gene has CDR1 SQVTM and CDR2 ANQGSEA. The CDR3 covers 8 residues. DNA for the CDR3: TGCAGCGGGACGGACTCCACCTTC. Residues: CSGTDSTF.

The J gene is TRBJ2-1, the V gene TRBV28; TRBD2 matches 12 bases. The CDR3 totals 14 residues. Looked up from germline, CDR1 is MDHEN and CDR2 is SYDVKM. V lost 6 bases, J lost 7 bases, and 4 bases stayed unmatched. The CDR3 sequence: CASRTSGSVNEQFF. The CDR3 nucleotides are TGTGCCAGCAGGACTAGCGGGAGTGTAAATGAGCAGTTCTTC.

This sequence joins TRBV7-9 and TRBJ1-1; 8 nucleotides align to TRBD1. This CDR3 contains 15 residues. In germline, CDR1 is SEHNR, CDR2 FQNEAQ (reference sequence). Trimming at V came to 4 bases and at J to 0 bases, leaving 4 bases not matched to a gene. CDR3 DNA: TGTGCCAGCAGCTCCAGGGGGCGCTTGAACACTGAAGCTTTCTTT. It yields the protein CASSSRGRLNTEAFF.

This chain links TRBV6-5 with TRBJ1-6; D gene ambiguous. The germline V gene encodes CDR1 MNHEY and CDR2 SVGAGI. The V end was cut by 6 bases, the J end by 6 bases, with 12 bases between. The CDR3 is 14 amino acids. This chain's CDR3 is CASREGGGNSPLHF. The CDR3 DNA reads as TGTGCCAGCAGAGAGGGAGGTGGTAATTCACCCCTCCACTTT.

The chain employs TRBV6-6 and TRBJ2-7; TRBD2 agrees at 7 bases. The ends lost 6 bases at V and 1 base at J; junction bases unmatched: 9. CDR1 and CDR2 (germline): MNHNY, SVGAGI (reference sequence). The CDR3 has 15 amino acids. The CDR3 bases are TGTGCCAGCAGCCCCCGGGATAGCGGGTCCTACGAGCAGTACTTC. This codes for CASSPRDSGSYEQYF.

The chain carries TRBV5-5 and TRBJ2-2; D gene ambiguous. CDR1 SGHKS and CDR2 YYEKEE come from the germline V gene (reference sequence). The CDR3 consists of 14 residues. The ends were cut back, 1 base at V and 5 bases at J, with 9 bases in the middle. CDR3 coding DNA: TGTGCCAGCAGCTTGAACTGGGCGACCGGGGAGCTGTTTTTT. Amino acids: CASSLNWATGELFF.

The chain links TRBV28 to TRBJ2-1; D remains ambiguous. Trimming took off 9 bases at V and 1 base at J, with 10 bases between the two ends. The CDR3 totals 13 residues. Germline V CDR1 and CDR2: MDHEN, SYDVKM. This CDR3 reads CASWATSYNEQFF. The CDR3, as DNA: TGTGCCAGTTGGGCCACGTCCTACAATGAGCAGTTCTTC.

The rearrangement joins TRBV7-6 to TRBJ1-3, with D unclear. The ends were cut back, 5 bases at V and 0 bases at J, with 17 bases in the middle. The germline V gene has CDR1 SGHVS and CDR2 FNYEAQ. This CDR3 has 17 residues. Written as DNA, the CDR3 is TGTGCCAGCAGCACAAACGCGATACGGAGCTCTGGAAACACCATATATTTT. Translated: CASSTNAIRSSGNTIYF.

The CDR3 DNA reads TGTGCCTGGAGTACGGTCGAAAGCTCCTACAATGAGCAGTTCTTC. As protein: CAWSTVESSYNEQFF. The genes are TRBV30 and TRBJ2-1; D gene ambiguous. The V gene's germline CDR1 is GTSNPN and CDR2 SVGIG (reference sequence). This CDR3 contains 15 residues. V was pared by 2 bases and J by 0 bases, with 11 bases between.

The gene calls are TRBV25-1 and TRBJ1-2; 9 bases fit TRBD1. The CDR3 totals 14 residues. Germline V lookup: CDR1 MGHDK, CDR2 SYGVNS. The J segment lost 5 bases and the V segment lost 2 bases, leaving 3 bases of the junction unmatched. CDR3 protein: CASSEGGTGYGYTF. In nucleotides, the CDR3 is TGTGCCAGCAGTGAAGGAGGGACAGGGTATGGCTACACCTTC.

This clone was recorded a few times. The chain links TRBV19 to TRBJ2-7; a possible D gene is TRBD2 (7 bases). Trimming took 10 bases from V and 5 from J, leaving 24 bases between them. Germline V gene sequence: CDR1 LNHDA, CDR2 SQIVND (reference sequence). CDR3 length: 15 amino acids. The DNA for the CDR3 is TGTGCCACCAGGCCTTGGGGGGGCTATTCGGACGAGCAGTACTTC. It specifies CATRPWGGYSDEQYF.

This sequence joins TRBV18 and TRBJ1-2; TRBD1 matches at 10 bases. CDR1 KGHSH and CDR2 LQKENI come from the germline V gene. The CDR3 runs to 16 residues. V lost 3 bases and J lost 7; bases outside the gene matches: 11. CDR3 sequence reads: CASSPLSTGGIGGYTF. For the CDR3, the DNA is TGTGCCAGCTCACCTTTATCGACAGGGGGCATTGGTGGCTACACCTTC.

About this clone: One junction end disagrees with the germline gene, perhaps due to a read error. The chain recombines TRBV5-4 with TRBJ2-3; tentative D call: TRBD2 (5 bases). The germline V gene encodes CDR1 SGHNT and CDR2 YYREEE (reference sequence). The CDR3 extends over 15 amino acids. The CDR3 loop reads CASRLDLTYTDTQYF. CDR3 nucleotide sequence: TGTGCCAGCAGGTTGGACTTGACTTACACAGATACGCAGTATTTT. The complete variable domain, with remaining parts taken from reference TRBV5-4 and TRBJ2-3, reads ETGVTQSPTHLIKTRGQQVTLRCSSQSGHNTVSWYQQALGQGPQFIFQYYREEENGRGNFPPRFSGLQFPNYSSELNVNALELDDSALYLCASRLDLTYTDTQYFGPGTRLTVL.

The J gene is TRBJ1-1, the V gene TRBV30, with a tentative D call TRBD1 (5 bases). CDR3 length: 17 amino acids. Germline loops: CDR1 GTSNPN, CDR2 SVGIG (reference sequence). With 2 bases removed from V and 2 bases from J, the gap between germline ends came to 21 bases. CDR3 DNA: TGTGCCTGGAGTAGAGGTCGGGTTCAGGGATCTAACACTGAAGCTTTCTTT. Translating gives CAWSRGRVQGSNTEAFF.

The V gene is TRBV6-5, the J gene TRBJ1-1, with TRBD1 matching 8 bases. This CDR3 spans 14 amino acids. Looked up from germline, CDR1 is MNHEY and CDR2 is SVGAGI. V was clipped by 6 bases and J by 3 bases; unmatched bases: 6. In nucleotides, the CDR3 is TGTGCCAGCAGAATACAGGGGGTCCACACTGAAGCTTTCTTT. Its translation: CASRIQGVHTEAFF.

The chain links TRBV28 to TRBJ2-1, with D maybe TRBD2 (7 bases). The germline CDR1 and CDR2 sequences are MDHEN and SYDVKM. V dropped 7 bases and J dropped 8 bases, with 18 bases sitting between them. The CDR3 loop spans 14 amino acids. The CDR3 nucleotides are TGTGCCAGCAACTCTGTGGGGAGGGGGGATGAGCAGTTCTTC. As protein: CASNSVGRGDEQFF.

V usage is TRBV7-2 and J usage is TRBJ2-7, with 9 bases lining up with TRBD1. The CDR3 runs to 13 residues. The V segment lost 6 bases and the J segment 2 bases; nucleotides outside the gene matches: 2. Germline CDR1 SGHTA, CDR2 FQGNSA. CDR3 sequence reads: CASRGTGTYEQYF. The CDR3 DNA follows: TGTGCCAGCAGGGGGACAGGGACCTACGAGCAGTACTTC.

As concerns this clone: The same CDR3 also results from other DNA sequences found in this sample. This chain uses TRBV5-1 with TRBJ2-7, with a possible D match to TRBD2 (6 bases). CDR1 is SGHRS, CDR2 YFSETQ, per germline. V was shortened by 0 bases and J by 6 bases, with 7 bases between the two germline ends. This CDR3 has 12 amino acids. CDR3 DNA sequence: TGCGCCAGCAGCTTGGTGGGGGGCGAGCAGTACTTC. Translation: CASSLVGGEQYF.

V usage is TRBV4-3 and J usage is TRBJ2-1; 10 positions agree with TRBD2. Per the germline V gene, CDR1 is LGHNA and CDR2 is YSLEER. With 1 base clipped from V and 10 bases from J, the junction kept 10 bases outside the gene matches. This CDR3 is built from 16 residues. The CDR3 DNA is TGCGCCAGCAGCCAAGCGGTTCTAGCGGGAGCGTGGGAGCAGTTCTTC. Its translation is CASSQAVLAGAWEQFF.